What follows are 32 T cell receptor beta chains derived from one specimen sequenced in a study of T cell repertoires in cytomegalovirus infection. Antigens for these TCRs are unknown. Each CDR3 protein is one row after TCRdb ran MiXCR on the reads. The repertoire consists of some 940,000 distinct CDR3 sequences, with roughly 31% occurring once and the leading ten covering roughly an eighth. The source was cultured CD8+ T cells from PBMCs, collected from culture after CMV antigen stimulation. The receptors were gathered from a human donor in good health (CMV status not recorded). Some clones in this sample may be carry-over from other donors' samples.

The chain recombines TRBV6-8 with TRBJ2-1, with D tentatively TRBD2 (7 bases). V was trimmed by 2 bases and J by 15 bases, leaving 14 bases between them. The CDR3 totals 12 residues. CDR1 is MNHGY, CDR2 SAAAGT, per germline. The CDR3: CASSYGGAGLFF. The CDR3 region has the DNA TGTGCCAGCAGTTACGGGGGGGCAGGGCTGTTCTTC.

The chain joins TRBV4-1 to TRBJ2-1; 8 nucleotides agree with TRBD2. Per germline, CDR1 MGHRA and CDR2 YSYEKL. This CDR3 contains 18 residues. J lost 5 bases, V lost 0 bases, and 12 bases had no gene match. CDR3 bases: TGCGCCAGCAGCCAAGAAGAAGCGGGGGCCATATGGAACAATGAGCAGTTCTTC. Translating it yields CASSQEEAGAIWNNEQFF.

This clonotype was seen only a few times. A much larger clone lies a single base off, so this may be a read error. J is TRBJ1-1 and V is TRBV7-9; D is unclear. Germline lookup yields CDR1 SEHNR and CDR2 FQNEAQ (reference sequence). V lost 2 bases, J lost 0 bases, and 7 bases lay in between. The length of the CDR3 is 14 residues. The DNA for the CDR3 is TGTGCCAGCAGCTTAACAGAGGTGAACACTGAAGCTTTCTTT. Translation gives CASSLTEVNTEAFF.

A single count supports this clonotype. This chain uses TRBV20-1 with TRBJ1-5; 7 bases fit TRBD1. V shed 1 base, J shed 7 bases, and the junction held 7 bases outside the gene matches. The germline gives CDR1 DFQATT, CDR2 SNEGSKA (reference sequence). The CDR3 contains 14 residues. CDR3 residues: CSARVPGQNQPQHF. DNA for the CDR3: TGCAGTGCTAGAGTCCCGGGACAGAACCAGCCCCAGCATTTT.

The chain combines TRBV9 with TRBJ1-1, with no clear D. V was clipped by 6 bases and J by 0 bases, with 6 bases between them. This CDR3 is built from 12 residues. CDR1 is SGDLS, CDR2 YYNGEE, per germline. CDR3 nucleotide sequence: TGTGCCAGCACTATTATGAACACTGAAGCTTTCTTT. Its protein product is CASTIMNTEAFF.

V usage is TRBV6-1 and J usage is TRBJ2-1; no firm D call. Germline-derived CDR1 and CDR2 are MNHNS and SASEGT. V lost 3 bases and J lost 9, with 12 bases in between. The CDR3 totals 13 residues. The CDR3 DNA reads TGTGCCAGCAGTGACTTTACGAACGCTGAGCAGTTCTTC. It is translated as CASSDFTNAEQFF.

V usage is TRBV23-1 and J usage is TRBJ1-5; TRBD1 might be the D (5 bases). TRBV23-1 is designated an ORF whose function remains uncertain. The germline V and J ends were trimmed by 6 bases and 2 bases, with 17 bases remaining between them. The CDR3 runs to 16 residues. The CDR3 nucleotides read TGCGCCAGCAGACTCCTCCCAGGGTGCTGCAATCAGCCCCAGCATTTT. It yields the protein CASRLLPGCCNQPQHF.

This clonotype was seen more than once but under ten times. The chain carries TRBV7-6 and TRBJ1-2, with D possibly being TRBD1 (5 bases). The V end lost 4 bases, the J end lost 8 bases, and 14 bases lay between the germline ends. CDR1 is SGHVS and CDR2 is FNYEAQ in the germline V gene. The CDR3 length is 13 residues. CDR3 sequence reads: CASSSPQGTGYTF. The CDR3 DNA reads TGTGCCAGCAGCTCCCCTCAAGGGACGGGCTACACCTTC. Filled out from reference TRBV7-6 and TRBJ1-2, the complete variable domain reads GAGVSQSPRYKVTKRGQDVALRCDPISGHVSLYWYRQALGQGPEFLTYFNYEAQQDKSGLPNDRFSAERPEGSISTLTIQRTEQRDSAMYRCASSSPQGTGYTFGSGTRLTVV.

This clonotype has at least ten counts. This chain joins TRBV7-2 and TRBJ2-1, with 9 bases lining up with TRBD2. Germline loops: CDR1 SGHTA, CDR2 FQGNSA. The ends lost 4 bases at V and 2 bases at J; junction bases unmatched: 6. CDR3 size: 16 residues. The CDR3 protein is CASSSPGTSPYNEQFF. Written as DNA, the CDR3 is TGTGCCAGCAGCTCCCCCGGGACTAGCCCCTACAATGAGCAGTTCTTC.

This sequence joins TRBV29-1 and TRBJ1-2, with TRBD1 identical over 7 bases. The CDR3 runs to 12 residues. V was clipped by 6 bases and J by 4 bases; unmatched bases: 5. Germline V CDR1 and CDR2: SQVTM, ANQGSEA. CDR3 in amino acids: CSVETGIYGYTF. Written as DNA, the CDR3 is TGCAGCGTCGAGACAGGGATCTATGGCTACACCTTC.

The chain employs TRBV5-1 and TRBJ2-3; TRBD1 agrees at 8 bases. This CDR3 comprises 14 residues. Germline values: CDR1 SGHRS, CDR2 YFSETQ. Unmatched junction bases numbered 5, after V lost 5 bases and J lost 3 bases. The CDR3 region has the DNA TGCGCCAGCAGGACAGGGGAAGGGACAGATACGCAGTATTTT. This gives the protein CASRTGEGTDTQYF.

There are many counts of this clonotype. The chain joins TRBV4-3 to TRBJ2-2; the D is unclear. This CDR3 is built from 15 residues. Per the germline V gene, CDR1 is LGHNA and CDR2 is YSLEER. Trimming took off 1 base at V and 2 bases at J, with 8 bases between the two ends. CDR3 DNA: TGCGCCAGCAGCCAAGCGGTCGACAACACCGGGGAGCTGTTTTTT. This sequence encodes CASSQAVDNTGELFF.

The rearrangement links TRBV7-2 to TRBJ2-6; D is tentatively TRBD1 or TRBD2 (5 bases each). Trimming stripped 8 bases from V and 1 base from J, with 12 bases between. Germline V gene lookup returns CDR1 SGHTA and CDR2 FQGNSA. The CDR3 consists of 15 residues. The CDR3 region has the DNA TGTACCAGCCGTATGGGGGTATCTGGGGCCAACGTCCTGACTTTC. It encodes CTSRMGVSGANVLTF.

This clonotype was recorded many times. The CDR3 coding sequence is TGTGCCAGCAGAATGGGGTTTTCGGGCAATCAGCCCCAGCATTTT. This translates into CASRMGFSGNQPQHF. The chain employs TRBV12-3 or TRBV12-4 and TRBJ1-5; D gene ambiguous. V was trimmed by 6 bases and J by 2 bases, leaving 14 bases between them. This CDR3 region has 15 residues.

This chain links TRBV27 with TRBJ1-1, with 7 bases that match TRBD1. This CDR3 comprises 14 residues. V lost 6 bases and J lost 4; bases outside the gene matches: 8. Germline CDR1 reads MNHEY; CDR2 reads SMNVEV (reference sequence). For the CDR3, the DNA is TGTGCCAGCAGCCATTACAGGGGAGGCACTGAAGCTTTCTTT. Protein sequence: CASSHYRGGTEAFF.

CDR3 DNA sequence: TGTGCCAGCAGCCGAGGACAGGGGAATTCACCCCTCCACTTT. Amino acid sequence: CASSRGQGNSPLHF. V is TRBV7-9 and J is TRBJ1-6; the match to TRBD1 covers 9 bases. Germline CDR1 is SEHNR and CDR2 is FQNEAQ (reference sequence). Trimming took 5 bases from V and 7 from J; bases not matched to a gene: 3. The CDR3 spans 14 residues.

This clonotype was counted ten times or more. The rearrangement uses TRBV7-6 and TRBJ2-5; 8 bases agree with TRBD1. From germline, CDR1 is SGHVS and CDR2 FNYEAQ. Trimming at V came to 2 bases and at J to 5 bases, leaving 13 bases not matched to a gene. The CDR3 is 17 amino acids. CDR3 residues: CASSLRTGLRGEETQYF. The CDR3 DNA sequence: TGTGCCAGCAGCTTAAGGACAGGGCTCAGAGGAGAGGAGACCCAGTACTTC.

The chain links TRBV4-3 to TRBJ2-2, with D perhaps assigned TRBD1 or TRBD2 (6 bases each). With 1 base removed from V and 7 bases from J, the gap between germline ends came to 10 bases. The CDR3 has 14 residues. Germline V gene data show CDR1 as LGHNA and CDR2 as YSLEER. CDR3 in amino acids: CASSQVGGGGELFF. CDR3 coding DNA: TGCGCCAGCAGCCAAGTTGGAGGGGGCGGGGAGCTGTTTTTT.

This clonotype has only a few counts. This rearrangement joins TRBV7-2 to TRBJ1-5, with D possibly matching TRBD1 (5 bases). In germline, CDR1 is SGHTA, CDR2 FQGNSA. This CDR3 is 15 amino acids long. Trimming removed 5 bases at V and 11 bases at J, with 22 bases between. CDR3 nucleotide sequence: TGTGCCAGCAGCCGACCGGGACGGAGTGGCTCGGCCCAGCATTTT. This translates into CASSRPGRSGSAQHF. The whole variable domain, remainder taken from reference TRBV7-2 and TRBJ1-5, is GAGVSQSPSNKVTEKGKDVELRCDPISGHTALYWYRQSLGQGLEFLIYFQGNSAPDKSGLPSDRFSAERTGGSVSTLTIQRTQQEDSAVYLCASSRPGRSGSAQHFGDGTRLSIL.

The chain couples TRBV19 to TRBJ2-5, with 8 bases aligning to TRBD2. The CDR3 is made up of 17 amino acids. With V trimmed by 3 bases and J by 2 bases, 11 bases remained unmatched. The germline gives CDR1 LNHDA, CDR2 SQIVND (reference sequence). The CDR3 DNA follows: TGTGCCAGTAGTATTCTCGGGGGGGCCAGCGGGCAAGAGACCCAGTACTTC. Residues: CASSILGGASGQETQYF.

Worth noting for this clonotype: One end of the junction is discordant with germline, which a read error may explain. The chain uses TRBV4-1 and TRBJ1-2, with 10 bases that match TRBD1. There are 16 residues in the CDR3. Germline V lookup: CDR1 MGHRA, CDR2 YSYEKL. CDR3 sequence reads: CASSLTGGRRLDGYTF. The CDR3 coding sequence is TGTGCCAGCAGTTTGACAGGGGGCAGGAGACTCGATGGCTACACCTTC.

The genes are TRBV5-4 and TRBJ2-7; D uncertain. V was clipped by 4 bases and J by 7 bases, with 12 bases between them. The CDR3 extends over 12 amino acids. Per germline, CDR1 SGHNT and CDR2 YYREEE (reference sequence). In nucleotides, the CDR3 is TGTGCCAGCAGCCCTACCTTCGGGGAGCAGTACTTC. Translated, it gives CASSPTFGEQYF.

This chain connects TRBV6-1 to TRBJ2-1; D may be TRBD2 (6 bases). Trimming took 8 bases from V and 4 from J, leaving 18 bases between them. The CDR3 consists of 15 residues. Germline assignment: CDR1 MNHNS and CDR2 SASEGT. In DNA, the CDR3 is TGTGCCAGCCCCGCGTGGAGCGGGCTATACAATGAGCAGTTCTTC. Translated: CASPAWSGLYNEQFF.

V usage is TRBV5-5 and J usage is TRBJ2-7; D gene ambiguous. The V end lost 0 bases, the J end lost 7 bases, and 11 bases lay between the germline ends. Germline assignment: CDR1 SGHKS and CDR2 YYEKEE (reference sequence). This CDR3 has 13 residues. The CDR3 nucleotides read TGTGCCAGCAGCTTGGATATCAAAAGAGAGCAGTACGTC. This translates into CASSLDIKREQYV.

The rearrangement joins TRBV14 to TRBJ2-1; TRBD2 agrees at 13 bases. The CDR3 has 16 amino acids. CDR1 and CDR2 (germline): SGHDN, FVKESK. V shed 4 bases and J 8 bases; nucleotides not matched to a gene: 8. The DNA of the CDR3 is TGTGCCAGCAGCCCCGGACTAGCGGGGGCCCTTGATGAGCAGTTCTTC. Protein sequence: CASSPGLAGALDEQFF. Full variable domain (outside the CDR3, taken from reference TRBV14 and TRBJ2-1): EAGVTQFPSHSVIEKGQTVTLRCDPISGHDNLYWYRRVMGKEIKFLLHFVKESKQDESGMPNNRFLAERTGGTYSTLKVQPAELEDSGVYFCASSPGLAGALDEQFFGPGTRLTVL.

This clonotype appeared many times. The CDR3, as DNA: TGTGCCAGCAGCCTCCCTTATGGGGCCGGGGAGCTGTTTTTT. This gives the protein CASSLPYGAGELFF. The rearrangement joins TRBV7-2 to TRBJ2-2; D unresolved. V was trimmed by 5 bases and J by 6 bases, leaving 13 bases between them. Germline loops: CDR1 SGHTA, CDR2 FQGNSA. This CDR3 has 14 residues.

In DNA form, the CDR3 reads TGTGCCAGCAGCTTCGGCCCTGGGGCGGGCTATGGCTACACCTTC. Amino acid sequence: CASSFGPGAGYGYTF. The rearrangement uses TRBV7-9 and TRBJ1-2, with D possibly matching TRBD1 (5 bases). V shed 3 bases and J shed 4 bases, with 15 bases lying between them. This CDR3 region has 15 residues. Germline V gives CDR1 SEHNR, CDR2 FQNEAQ (reference sequence).

In this sample, this clonotype turned up a few times. J is TRBJ2-7 and V is TRBV12-5, with D perhaps TRBD2 (6 bases). Germline V CDR1 and CDR2: LGHNT, FRNRAP. The CDR3 contains 17 residues. Trimming cost V 3 bases and J 0 bases, with 18 bases left between them. The CDR3 coding sequence is TGTGCTAGTGGTTTTGCCACGGACGGGGGTCGCTCCTACGAGCAGTACTTC. This encodes CASGFATDGGRSYEQYF.

The J gene is TRBJ1-2, the V gene TRBV10-3; D uncertain. Trimming cost V 7 bases and J 2 bases, with 14 bases left between them. The CDR3 spans 14 residues. The V gene's germline CDR1 is ENHRY and CDR2 SYGVKD. The CDR3 sequence: CAIIDLDSNYGYTF. DNA of the CDR3: TGTGCCATCATTGACCTAGACTCAAACTATGGCTACACCTTC.

This clonotype has more than one count but fewer than ten. J is TRBJ2-7 and V is TRBV7-9, with TRBD1 matching 10 bases. The V segment lost 4 bases and the J segment 0 bases; nucleotides outside the gene matches: 3. CDR3 size: 15 residues. Germline V lookup: CDR1 SEHNR, CDR2 FQNEAQ (reference sequence). The CDR3 here is CASSYWDRGSYEQYF. For the CDR3, the DNA is TGTGCCAGCAGCTACTGGGACAGGGGCTCCTACGAGCAGTACTTC. Using reference TRBV7-9 and TRBJ2-7 for the parts outside the CDR3, the full variable domain is DTGVSQNPRHKITKRGQNVTFRCDPISEHNRLYWYRQTLGQGPEFLTYFQNEAQLEKSRLLSDRFSAERPKGSFSTLEIQRTEQGDSAMYLCASSYWDRGSYEQYFGPGTRLTVT.

This clonotype was observed a few times. The chain recombines TRBV7-2 with TRBJ2-1; D gene ambiguous. V was cut by 3 bases and J by 6 bases, with 6 bases left in between. CDR1 is SGHTA, CDR2 FQGNSA, per germline. The CDR3 length is 12 residues. The CDR3 DNA reads as TGTGCCAGCAGCTTGTTTTTCAATGAGCAGTTCTTC. Translating it yields CASSLFFNEQFF.

At least ten counts were recorded for this clonotype. The chain combines TRBV6-1 with TRBJ2-3, with D maybe TRBD1 (5 bases). V was pared by 5 bases and J by 5 bases, with 11 bases between. The germline gives CDR1 MNHNS, CDR2 SASEGT. The CDR3 has 13 amino acids. CDR3 region: CASSPGPGDTQYF. CDR3 nucleotides: TGTGCCAGCAGTCCAGGGCCGGGAGATACGCAGTATTTT.